This T cell receptor (beta chain) was found in a study of Ad26.COV2.S vaccination and SARS-CoV-2 variants. This CDR3 has 15 amino acids. CDR1 is SGHRS and CDR2 is YFSETQ in the germline V gene. Trimming pared 4 bases from V and 3 bases from J, leaving 17 bases between. Sequencing used immunoSEQ multiplex PCR; TCRdb keeps in-frame clones, though not all of them. Of about 400,000 clones in the sample, about 88% were seen once. Specified treatment: 15 to 20 received Ad26.COV2.S at low or high dose, single or two shots; several received placebo; per-sample allocation not given. The samples date from day 63 after the first vaccine or placebo injection. Expressing Wuhan-strain SARS-CoV-2 spike, an Ad26 vector served as the vaccine.

The chain has TRBV5-1 and TRBJ2-7; a possible D gene is TRBD2 (5 bases). The receptor's source is a person between 18 and 59 years old who received the Ad26.COV2.S COVID-19 vaccine or a placebo. This specimen consisted of peripheral blood, obtained in a trial of Ad26.COV2.S vaccine versus placebo. The CDR3 DNA reads TGCGCCAGCAGCCCGGACGGGGTTGGGTACTACGAGCAGTACTTC. Translated, it gives CASSPDGVGYYEQYF.